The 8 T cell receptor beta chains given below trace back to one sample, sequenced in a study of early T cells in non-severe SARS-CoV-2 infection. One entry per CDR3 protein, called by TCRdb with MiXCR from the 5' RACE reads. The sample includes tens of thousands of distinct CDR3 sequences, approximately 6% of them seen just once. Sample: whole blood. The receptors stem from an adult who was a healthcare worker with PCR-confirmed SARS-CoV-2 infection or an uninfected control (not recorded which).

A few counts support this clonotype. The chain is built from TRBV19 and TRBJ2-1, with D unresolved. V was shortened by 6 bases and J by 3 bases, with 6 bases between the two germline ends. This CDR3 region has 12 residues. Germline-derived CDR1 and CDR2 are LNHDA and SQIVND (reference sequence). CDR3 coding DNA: TGTGCCAGTAGCCTCATCTACAATGAGCAGTTCTTC. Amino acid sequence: CASSLIYNEQFF.

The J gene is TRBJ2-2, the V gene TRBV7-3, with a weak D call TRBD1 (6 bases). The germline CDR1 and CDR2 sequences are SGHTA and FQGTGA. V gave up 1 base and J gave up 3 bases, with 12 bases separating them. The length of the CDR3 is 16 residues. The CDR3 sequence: CASSLRGPTYTGELFF. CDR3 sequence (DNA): TGTGCCAGCAGCTTAAGGGGGCCCACGTACACCGGGGAGCTGTTTTTT.

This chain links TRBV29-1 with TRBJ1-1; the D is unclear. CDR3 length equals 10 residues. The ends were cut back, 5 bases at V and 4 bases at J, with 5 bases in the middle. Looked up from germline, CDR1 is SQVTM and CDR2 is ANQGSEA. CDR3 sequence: CSVFFTEAFF. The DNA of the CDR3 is TGCAGCGTTTTCTTCACTGAAGCTTTCTTT.

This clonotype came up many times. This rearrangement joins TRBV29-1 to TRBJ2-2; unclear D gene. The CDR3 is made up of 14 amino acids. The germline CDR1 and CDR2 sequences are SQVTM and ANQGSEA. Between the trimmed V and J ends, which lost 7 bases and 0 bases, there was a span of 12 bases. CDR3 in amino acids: CSGRLSANTGELFF. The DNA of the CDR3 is TGCAGCGGCAGGTTGAGCGCGAACACCGGGGAGCTGTTTTTT.

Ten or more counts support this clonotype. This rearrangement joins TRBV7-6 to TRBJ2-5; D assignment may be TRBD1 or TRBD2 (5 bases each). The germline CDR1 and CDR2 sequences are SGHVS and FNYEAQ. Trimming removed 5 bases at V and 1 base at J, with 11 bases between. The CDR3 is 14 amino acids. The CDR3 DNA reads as TGTGCCAGCAGCAGAGGGGAATTCCAAGAGACCCAGTACTTC. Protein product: CASSRGEFQETQYF.

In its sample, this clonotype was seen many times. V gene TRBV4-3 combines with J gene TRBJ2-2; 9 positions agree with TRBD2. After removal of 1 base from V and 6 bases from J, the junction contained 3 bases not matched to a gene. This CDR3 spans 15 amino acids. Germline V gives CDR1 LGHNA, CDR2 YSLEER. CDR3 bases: TGCGCCAGCAGCCAAGGTTTAGCGGGGGCCGGGGAGCTGTTTTTT. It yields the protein CASSQGLAGAGELFF.

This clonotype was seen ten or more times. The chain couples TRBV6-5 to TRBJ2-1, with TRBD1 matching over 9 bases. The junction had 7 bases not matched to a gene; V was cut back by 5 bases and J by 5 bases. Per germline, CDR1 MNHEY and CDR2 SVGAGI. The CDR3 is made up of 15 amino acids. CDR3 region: CASSPPGQGHNEQFF. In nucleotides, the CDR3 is TGTGCCAGCAGTCCCCCGGGACAGGGCCACAATGAGCAGTTCTTC.

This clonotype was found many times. The DNA of the CDR3 is TGTGCCAGCAGCTTAGGGGTAGCGGTAACTAGCACAGATACGCAGTATTTT. It codes for CASSLGVAVTSTDTQYF. The chain couples TRBV7-2 to TRBJ2-3, with D maybe TRBD2 (6 bases). The V gene lost 1 base and the J gene lost 0 bases, with 14 bases spanning the gap. This CDR3 is built from 17 residues. In germline, CDR1 is SGHTA, CDR2 FQGNSA.